This entry lists 17 T cell receptor beta chains sequenced from one sample in a study of cytomegalovirus exposure and HLA in healthy donors. The PCR ran on 60 Vbeta and 13 Jbeta primers. The protocol was immunoSEQ multiplex PCR, while the TCRdb copy is restricted to in-frame clones and leaves out a portion. The sample yields tens of thousands of clones, around 70% seen once. Sequencing input: PBMCs. These receptors were obtained from a woman in her 50s in good health and CMV-seropositive.

This chain connects TRBV6-5 to TRBJ1-1; TRBD1 agrees at 9 bases. V gave up 7 bases and J gave up 3 bases; unmatched junction bases: 9. CDR1 and CDR2 (germline): MNHEY, SVGAGI. CDR3 length: 15 amino acids. The CDR3 sequence is CASIQSWTGDTEAFF. As DNA, the CDR3 is TGTGCCAGCATCCAAAGTTGGACAGGGGACACTGAAGCTTTCTTT.

This clone was counted between two and nine times. DNA of the CDR3: TGCGCCAGCAGCTTGGAACTAGCGGGTACAGATACGCAGTATTTT. It encodes CASSLELAGTDTQYF. The chain is built from TRBV5-1 and TRBJ2-3; 9 bases fit TRBD2. CDR3 length equals 15 residues. V lost 0 bases and J lost 3; bases outside the gene matches: 2. Per germline, CDR1 SGHRS and CDR2 YFSETQ.

This clone was detected a few times. The chain employs TRBV19 and TRBJ1-3; 7 bases line up with TRBD1. This CDR3 has 16 amino acids. J lost 2 bases, V lost 3 bases, and 7 bases had no gene match. Germline loops: CDR1 LNHDA, CDR2 SQIVND (reference sequence). The CDR3 region has the DNA TGTGCCAGTAGTATGGGAACAGGGGCGACTGGAAACACCATATATTTT. Protein: CASSMGTGATGNTIYF.

V and J are TRBV9 and TRBJ2-1; 9 bases agree with TRBD1. Germline lookup yields CDR1 SGDLS and CDR2 YYNGEE. This CDR3 comprises 14 residues. The V gene end was trimmed by 7 bases and the J gene end by 4 bases; junction bases not matched to a gene: 6. Here the CDR3 reads CASSTGGRYNEQFF. As DNA, the CDR3 is TGTGCCAGCTCCACAGGGGGCCGGTACAATGAGCAGTTCTTC.

As to this clone: This likely stems from a read error, as it lies one base from a far larger clone. The chain links TRBV5-4 to TRBJ1-1; D is perhaps TRBD1 (5 bases). The ends were cut back, 5 bases at V and 1 base at J, with 9 bases in the middle. The CDR3 spans 13 residues. Germline CDR1 and CDR2: SGHNT and YYREEE (reference sequence). CDR3 protein: CASRITGNTEAFF. The CDR3 nucleotides are TGTGCCAGCAGGATCACAGGGAACACTGAAGCTTTCTTT. Filled out from reference TRBV5-4 and TRBJ1-1, the complete variable domain reads ETGVTQSPTHLIKTRGQQVTLRCSSQSGHNTVSWYQQALGQGPQFIFQYYREEENGRGNFPPRFSGLQFPNYSSELNVNALELDDSALYLCASRITGNTEAFFGQGTRLTVV.

This clone occurred once. This chain links TRBV2 with TRBJ2-5, with 7 bases fitting TRBD1. Germline assignment: CDR1 SNHLY and CDR2 FYNNEI. J was trimmed by 5 bases and V by 6 bases; bases with no gene match: 9. The CDR3 loop spans 14 amino acids. The CDR3 DNA follows: TGTGCCAGCAGCGGGACAGCTGGTGGGGAGACCCAGTACTTC. Its protein is CASSGTAGGETQYF.

The sample holds a few counts of this clone. The chain carries TRBV4-1 and TRBJ2-1; no reliable D call. The ends were cut back, 1 base at V and 4 bases at J, with 5 bases in the middle. The germline V gene encodes CDR1 MGHRA and CDR2 YSYEKL. The CDR3 sequence is 13 residues long. CDR3 protein: CASSQVRYNEQFF. CDR3 in DNA: TGCGCCAGCAGCCAAGTCCGGTACAATGAGCAGTTCTTC.

This chain links TRBV15 with TRBJ2-1; a possible D gene is TRBD1 (6 bases). The CDR3 runs to 13 residues. The germline CDR1 and CDR2 sequences are LNHNV and YYDKDF (reference sequence). Trimming stripped 1 base from V and 10 bases from J, with 11 bases between. This chain's CDR3 is CATSRVGQGEQFF. Here the CDR3 DNA reads TGTGCCACCAGCAGAGTTGGTCAGGGGGAGCAGTTCTTC.

This chain connects TRBV29-1 to TRBJ2-5; 7 nucleotides agree with TRBD1. The DNA end is more similar to TRBJ2-7, so the J call may be wrong. CDR1 and CDR2 (germline): SQVTM, ANQGSEA. The CDR3 extends over 12 amino acids. CDR3 DNA sequence: TGCAGCGCTTACAGGGGTGAAAACGAGCAGTACTTC. Protein sequence: CSAYRGENEQYF.

J is TRBJ2-7 and V is TRBV6-1, with 7 bases aligning to TRBD1. The CDR3 consists of 13 residues. Germline V gives CDR1 MNHNS, CDR2 SASEGT. V lost 4 bases, J lost 3 bases, and 3 bases stayed unmatched. CDR3 amino acids: CASSGQGDYEQYF. The DNA of the CDR3 is TGTGCCAGCAGTGGGCAGGGGGACTACGAGCAGTACTTC.

The chain links TRBV7-2 to TRBJ2-2; maybe TRBD1 (6 bases). V was clipped by 5 bases and J by 1 base, with 14 bases between them. CDR1 and CDR2 from the germline V gene are SGHTA and FQGNSA. This CDR3 region has 16 residues. In DNA, the CDR3 is TGTGCCAGCAGCCTTAACAGGGCAGAGAACACCGGGGAGCTGTTTTTT. It specifies CASSLNRAENTGELFF.

This rearrangement joins TRBV9 to TRBJ2-2; 8 bases are a match to TRBD1. The germline V gene encodes CDR1 SGDLS and CDR2 YYNGEE. This CDR3 has 15 residues. V lost 0 bases, J lost 6 bases, and 4 bases stayed unmatched. The CDR3 DNA follows: TGTGCCAGCAGCGTAGCAGGACAGGGACCCGGGGAGCTGTTTTTT. Its translation: CASSVAGQGPGELFF. Using reference TRBV9 and TRBJ2-2 for the parts outside the CDR3, the full variable domain is DSGVTQTPKHLITATGQRVTLRCSPRSGDLSVYWYQQSLDQGLQFLIQYYNGEERAKGNILERFSAQQFPDLHSELNLSSLELGDSALYFCASSVAGQGPGELFFGEGSRLTVL.

The chain carries TRBV10-1 and TRBJ2-1; unclear D gene. V lost 4 bases, J lost 5 bases, and 12 bases lay in between. This CDR3 spans 14 amino acids. In germline, CDR1 is WNHNN, CDR2 SYGVQD (reference sequence). CDR3 sequence reads: CASSGGVFDNEQFF. The DNA for the CDR3 is TGCGCCAGCAGTGGCGGAGTTTTCGACAATGAGCAGTTCTTC.

This sequence joins TRBV6-5 and TRBJ2-7; maybe TRBD2 (6 bases). This CDR3 has 13 amino acids. Trimming shortened V by 7 bases and J by 2 bases, and 12 bases separated the two germline ends. Germline lookup yields CDR1 MNHEY and CDR2 SVGAGI. The chain's CDR3 is CASTGGRAYEQYF. CDR3 DNA sequence: TGTGCCAGCACCGGGGGAAGGGCCTACGAGCAGTACTTC.

This clone was recorded once. The V call is TRBV7-2, the J call TRBJ2-5; 8 bases line up with TRBD2. Trimming at V came to 3 bases and at J to 0 bases, leaving 3 bases not matched to a gene. In germline, CDR1 is SGHTA, CDR2 FQGNSA. This CDR3 is built from 15 residues. The CDR3 spells CASSFSGTYQETQYF. The CDR3 nucleotides are TGTGCCAGCAGCTTTAGCGGGACGTACCAAGAGACCCAGTACTTC.

CDR3 sequence (DNA): TGTGCCAGCAGCTTGGAAGGACTGTCCGGAAACACCATATATTTT. This translates into CASSLEGLSGNTIYF. V and J are TRBV5-4 and TRBJ1-3; the D is unclear. V was clipped by 0 bases and J by 4 bases, with 11 bases between them. Germline values: CDR1 SGHNT, CDR2 YYREEE (reference sequence). The CDR3 runs 15 residues.

V is TRBV28 and J is TRBJ2-3; D might be TRBD1 (6 bases). This CDR3 region has 12 residues. Trimming took 10 bases from V and 1 from J, leaving 9 bases between them. The V gene's germline CDR1 is MDHEN and CDR2 SYDVKM. CDR3 bases: TGTGCCACTAGGACAGGCACAGATACGCAGTATTTT. This gives the protein CATRTGTDTQYF.